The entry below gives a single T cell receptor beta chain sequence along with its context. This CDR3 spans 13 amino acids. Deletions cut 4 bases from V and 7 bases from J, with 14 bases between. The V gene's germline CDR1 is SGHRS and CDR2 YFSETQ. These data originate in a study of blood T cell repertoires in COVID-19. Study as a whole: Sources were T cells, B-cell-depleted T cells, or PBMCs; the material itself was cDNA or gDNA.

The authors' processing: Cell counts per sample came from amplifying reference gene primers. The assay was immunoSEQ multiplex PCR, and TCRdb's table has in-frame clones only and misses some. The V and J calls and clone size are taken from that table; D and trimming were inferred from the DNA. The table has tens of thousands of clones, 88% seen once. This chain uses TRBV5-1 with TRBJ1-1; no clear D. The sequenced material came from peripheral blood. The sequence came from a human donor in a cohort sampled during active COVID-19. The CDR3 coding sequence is TGCGCCAGCAGCCTGGGTGGAGTCTTTGAAGCTTTCTTT. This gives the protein CASSLGGVFEAFF.